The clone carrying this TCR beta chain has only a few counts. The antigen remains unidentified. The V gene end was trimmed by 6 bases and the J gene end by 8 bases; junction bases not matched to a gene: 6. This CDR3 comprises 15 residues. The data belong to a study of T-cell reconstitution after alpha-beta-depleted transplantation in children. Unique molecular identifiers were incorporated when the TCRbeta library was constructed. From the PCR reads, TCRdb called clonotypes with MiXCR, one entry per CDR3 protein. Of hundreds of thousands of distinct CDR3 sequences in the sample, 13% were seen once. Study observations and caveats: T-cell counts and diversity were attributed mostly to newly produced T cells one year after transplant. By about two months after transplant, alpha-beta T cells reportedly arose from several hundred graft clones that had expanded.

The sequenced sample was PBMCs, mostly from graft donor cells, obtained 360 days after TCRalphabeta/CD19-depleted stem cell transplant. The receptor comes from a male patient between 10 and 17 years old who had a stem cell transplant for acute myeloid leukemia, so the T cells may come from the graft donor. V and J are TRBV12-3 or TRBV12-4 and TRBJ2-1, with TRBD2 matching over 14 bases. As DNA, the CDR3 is TGTGCCAGCAGGGACGGACTAGCGGGAGGCCATGAGCAGTTCTTC. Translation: CASRDGLAGGHEQFF.